One and the same sample provided the 26 T cell receptor beta chains below, sequenced in a study of T cells in Graves' hyperthyroidism and ophthalmopathy. The investigators amplified TCR beta CDR3 regions from RNA transcripts. First-round RT-PCR of the TCR CDR3 relied on the HTBI primer set. TCRdb independently ran MiXCR on the multiplex PCR reads; one entry per CDR3 protein. This sample carries about 200,000 distinct CDR3 sequences, less than 20% of them seen once, and the ten largest clones take around 48%. Sequencing input: blood. Source of these receptors: a woman in her fifties or sixties with Graves' hyperthyroidism.

The chain links TRBV30 to TRBJ2-7; maybe TRBD2 (7 bases). Germline values: CDR1 GTSNPN, CDR2 SVGIG (reference sequence). The V gene lost 4 bases and the J gene lost 6 bases, with 28 bases spanning the gap. The CDR3 length is 17 residues. The CDR3 nucleotides read TGTGCCTGGAAAAGGGTTAGGGGGAGCGGGAAAGACTTCGAGCAGTACTTC. The encoded protein is CAWKRVRGSGKDFEQYF.

The chain joins TRBV20-1 to TRBJ1-2; D unclear. The CDR3 covers 13 residues. V lost 6 bases, J lost 8 bases, and 19 bases lay in between. Germline lookup yields CDR1 DFQATT and CDR2 SNEGSKA (reference sequence). The CDR3 region is CSAASDRSNGYTF. The CDR3, as DNA: TGCAGTGCGGCGTCAGATAGGAGTAACGGCTACACCTTC.

This clonotype was picked up a small number of times. V gene TRBV27 combines with J gene TRBJ2-7, with 9 bases that match TRBD1. The CDR3 extends over 17 amino acids. Per germline, CDR1 MNHEY and CDR2 SMNVEV (reference sequence). J was trimmed by 4 bases and V by 3 bases; bases with no gene match: 13. The DNA for the CDR3 is TGTGCCAGCAGTTTCGGACAGGGGTCCCCCGGGAAATACGAGCAGTACTTC. This gives the protein CASSFGQGSPGKYEQYF.

This clonotype was detected many times. This chain uses TRBV11-3 with TRBJ2-1; D is possibly TRBD1 or TRBD2 (7 bases each). Trimming took 2 bases from V and 6 from J, leaving 14 bases between them. Germline CDR1 and CDR2: SGHNT and YENEEA. CDR3 length equals 15 residues. The CDR3: CASSLQGGGFNEQFF. CDR3 in DNA: TGTGCCAGCAGCTTACAGGGGGGGGGATTCAATGAGCAGTTCTTC.

This clonotype has only a few counts. The chain has TRBV7-3 and TRBJ2-7, with TRBD1 identical over 7 bases. Germline loops: CDR1 SGHTA, CDR2 FQGTGA. Losses at the gene ends were 1 base for V and 2 bases for J; bases not matched to a gene: 5. The CDR3 is made up of 15 amino acids. In DNA, the CDR3 is TGTGCCAGCAGCTTAATGGCAGGGGGAACCTACGAGCAGTACTTC. This sequence encodes CASSLMAGGTYEQYF.

The sample holds many counts of this clonotype. The rearrangement links TRBV12-5 to TRBJ2-7; D is perhaps TRBD1 or TRBD2 (5 bases each). The length of the CDR3 is 14 residues. The V gene's germline CDR1 is LGHNT and CDR2 FRNRAP. V lost 2 bases to trimming and J lost 2 bases, with 10 bases between them. CDR3 protein: CASGLSGLPYEQYF. CDR3 bases: TGTGCTAGTGGTTTGTCGGGGCTTCCCTACGAGCAGTACTTC.

The V call is TRBV10-3, the J call TRBJ1-3, with D possibly matching TRBD1 (6 bases). Germline CDR1 ENHRY, CDR2 SYGVKD. Trimming removed 6 bases from V and 0 bases from J, with 12 bases in between. This CDR3 region has 15 residues. CDR3: CAIRGDTSSGNTIYF. The CDR3 DNA reads TGTGCCATCAGAGGGGACACCTCCTCTGGAAACACCATATATTTT.

Many counts were recorded for this clonotype. The rearrangement joins TRBV20-1 to TRBJ1-3, with 9 bases identical to TRBD1. After removal of 5 bases from V and 4 bases from J, the junction contained 6 bases not matched to a gene. Germline loops: CDR1 DFQATT, CDR2 SNEGSKA (reference sequence). CDR3 size: 14 residues. The CDR3 loop is CSASGTGSGNTIYF. The CDR3 DNA reads TGCAGTGCTTCCGGGACAGGGTCGGGAAACACCATATATTTT.

This clonotype was counted ten times or more. The rearrangement joins TRBV6-2 or TRBV6-3 to TRBJ2-1, with 7 bases fitting TRBD2. V was clipped by 5 bases and J by 3 bases; unmatched bases: 7. This CDR3 is built from 15 residues. Germline CDR1 is MNHEY and CDR2 is SVGEGT. The CDR3 reads CASSGSGKVYNEQFF. CDR3 sequence (DNA): TGTGCCAGCAGTGGGAGCGGGAAGGTCTACAATGAGCAGTTCTTC.

This clonotype occurred many times. J is TRBJ2-1 and V is TRBV2; 12 nucleotides agree with TRBD2. The CDR3 runs to 15 residues. Per the germline V gene, CDR1 is SNHLY and CDR2 is FYNNEI. J was trimmed by 4 bases and V by 7 bases; bases with no gene match: 5. In DNA, the CDR3 is TGTGCCAGCACCCAGGGACTAGCGGGTTACAATGAGCAGTTCTTC. It encodes CASTQGLAGYNEQFF.

The rearrangement joins TRBV7-6 to TRBJ2-5; D not resolved. Germline V gives CDR1 SGHVS, CDR2 FNYEAQ. The CDR3 runs to 17 residues. Trimming removed 3 bases from V and 2 bases from J, with 19 bases in between. The CDR3 region is CASSFAWSNTKQETQYF. The CDR3 region has the DNA TGTGCCAGCAGCTTCGCTTGGAGCAATACGAAGCAAGAGACCCAGTACTTC.

This clonotype was recorded at least ten times. This chain connects TRBV29-1 to TRBJ2-3; D is perhaps TRBD1 (5 bases). Between the trimmed V and J ends, which lost 1 base and 0 bases, there was a span of 8 bases. The CDR3 runs 14 residues. Germline lookup yields CDR1 SQVTM and CDR2 ANQGSEA. The CDR3: CSVEAGLSTDTQYF. The CDR3 DNA reads TGCAGCGTTGAAGCAGGGCTTAGCACAGATACGCAGTATTTT.

The chain has TRBV20-1 and TRBJ2-5, with 10 bases fitting TRBD2. The CDR3 contains 14 residues. V shed 6 bases and J 4 bases; nucleotides not matched to a gene: 8. Germline values: CDR1 DFQATT, CDR2 SNEGSKA (reference sequence). The CDR3 here is CSAMRLAGGETQYF. The CDR3 nucleotides read TGCAGTGCAATGAGACTAGCGGGCGGAGAGACCCAGTACTTC.

At least ten counts were recorded for this clonotype. The J gene is TRBJ2-3, the V gene TRBV28, with D possibly being TRBD1 (5 bases). Trimming stripped 1 base from V and 3 bases from J, with 14 bases between. The V gene's germline CDR1 is MDHEN and CDR2 SYDVKM. The CDR3 consists of 16 residues. CDR3 sequence reads: CASSLLSGMETDTQYF. As DNA, the CDR3 is TGTGCCAGCAGTTTATTATCAGGGATGGAGACAGATACGCAGTATTTT.

In its sample, this clonotype was seen many times. The chain employs TRBV25-1 and TRBJ1-1, with D perhaps TRBD1 (5 bases). In germline, CDR1 is MGHDK, CDR2 SYGVNS. Trimming took off 0 bases at V and 5 bases at J, with 22 bases between the two ends. The CDR3 consists of 18 residues. The CDR3 bases are TGTGCCAGCAGTGAATATACGGTTAGGGCAGGGAAATCAACTGAAGCTTTCTTT. It encodes CASSEYTVRAGKSTEAFF.

This clonotype was detected ten times or more. The CDR3 DNA reads as TGTGCCAGCAGCCAGTCCAGCAATCAGCCCCAGCATTTT. Protein product: CASSQSSNQPQHF. This rearrangement joins TRBV3-1 to TRBJ1-5, with D unresolved. The CDR3 consists of 13 residues. Per germline, CDR1 LGHDT and CDR2 YNNKEL (reference sequence). Trimming cost V 3 bases and J 1 base, with 4 bases left between them.

This clonotype was picked up many times. V gene TRBV2 combines with J gene TRBJ2-1; the match to TRBD2 covers 8 bases. The ends lost 4 bases at V and 0 bases at J; junction bases unmatched: 2. The length of the CDR3 is 15 residues. The germline CDR1 and CDR2 sequences are SNHLY and FYNNEI. CDR3 residues: CASSAGTSSYNEQFF. The CDR3 region has the DNA TGTGCCAGCAGTGCTGGGACTAGCTCCTACAATGAGCAGTTCTTC. The whole variable domain, filled in from reference TRBV2 and TRBJ2-1, reads EPEVTQTPSHQVTQMGQEVILRCVPISNHLYFYWYRQILGQKVEFLVSFYNNEISEKSEIFDDQFSVERPDGSNFTLKIRSTKLEDSAMYFCASSAGTSSYNEQFFGPGTRLTVL.

This clonotype was picked up one time. The chain uses TRBV6-5 and TRBJ1-3; D not resolved. Trimming took off 4 bases at V and 2 bases at J, with 9 bases between the two ends. CDR1 and CDR2 from the germline V gene are MNHEY and SVGAGI. The CDR3 runs to 14 residues. Written as DNA, the CDR3 is TGTGCCAGCAGTTTCGCGGGTGCTGGAAACACCATATATTTT. Translating it yields CASSFAGAGNTIYF.

V usage is TRBV29-1 and J usage is TRBJ2-1; no firm D call. The V and J ends lost 2 bases and 8 bases respectively, with 22 bases between them. This CDR3 is built from 16 residues. The germline V gene encodes CDR1 SQVTM and CDR2 ANQGSEA. The CDR3 DNA follows: TGCAGCGTTGAAAATCCCGTTTTAGCCCCGGGCTATGAGCAGTTCTTC. Its translation is CSVENPVLAPGYEQFF.

J is TRBJ2-1 and V is TRBV14; D remains ambiguous. The CDR3 is 11 residues long. Germline CDR1 is SGHDN and CDR2 is FVKESK. Between the trimmed V and J ends, which lost 1 base and 12 bases, there was a span of 7 bases. The CDR3 loop is CASSQASRQFF. The CDR3 nucleotides are TGTGCCAGCAGCCAAGCCAGTCGGCAGTTCTTC.

The table lists this clonotype with a few counts. The V and J genes are TRBV3-1 and TRBJ2-5, with a possible D match to TRBD2 (5 bases). Between the trimmed V and J ends, which lost 4 bases and 5 bases, there was a span of 8 bases. The CDR3 has 12 residues. Germline values: CDR1 LGHDT, CDR2 YNNKEL (reference sequence). The CDR3 DNA is TGTGCCAGCAGCCGGGAGCGGGAGACCCAGTACTTC. It encodes CASSRERETQYF.

This chain links TRBV19 with TRBJ1-2; D gene unclear. The V end was cut by 0 bases, the J end by 4 bases, with 9 bases between. Per the germline V gene, CDR1 is LNHDA and CDR2 is SQIVND (reference sequence). The CDR3 has 14 residues. CDR3 amino acids: CASSIDHRGYGYTF. DNA of the CDR3: TGTGCCAGTAGTATAGATCACCGTGGCTATGGCTACACCTTC.

This clonotype was recorded many times. The rearrangement joins TRBV12-3 or TRBV12-4 to TRBJ2-1; a possible D gene is TRBD2 (5 bases). V was shortened by 2 bases and J by 7 bases, with 9 bases between the two germline ends. This CDR3 spans 13 amino acids. CDR3 in DNA: TGTGCCAGCAGTTTAACACGCGGGAATGAGCAGTTCTTC. It is translated as CASSLTRGNEQFF.

This clonotype was counted many times. The J gene is TRBJ1-1, the V gene TRBV7-2; no clear D. Germline CDR1 reads SGHTA; CDR2 reads FQGNSA. This CDR3 comprises 12 residues. V lost 5 bases to trimming and J lost 4 bases, with 8 bases between them. CDR3 residues: CASSPGSTEAFF. As DNA, the CDR3 is TGTGCCAGCAGCCCTGGGAGCACTGAAGCTTTCTTT.

This clonotype has a count of ten or more. CDR3 sequence (DNA): TGCAGCGCAGAATTTGGGACAGGGGGCTTCGAGCAGTACTTC. This translates into CSAEFGTGGFEQYF. V and J are TRBV29-1 and TRBJ2-7; 12 nucleotides align to TRBD1. Germline-derived CDR1 and CDR2 are SQVTM and ANQGSEA. V shed 7 bases and J 6 bases; nucleotides not matched to a gene: 10. The CDR3 spans 14 residues.

This clonotype was observed at least ten times. V and J are TRBV10-3 and TRBJ2-1; D remains unclear. Germline loops: CDR1 ENHRY, CDR2 SYGVKD. V lost 5 bases to trimming and J lost 5 bases, with 16 bases between them. The CDR3 is 15 residues long. CDR3 amino acids: CAISSRAETDNEQFF. The CDR3 region has the DNA TGTGCCATCAGTTCCCGGGCGGAGACGGACAATGAGCAGTTCTTC.